The rows below give T cell receptor beta chains drawn from one sample of a study of post-analysis software for immune sequencing data. TCRdb processed the PCR reads anew with MiXCR; each CDR3 protein has one entry. The sample lists 800,000 to 950,000 distinct CDR3 sequences, around 53% occurring once. The sequenced material came from blood. Receptor source: a girl aged 5 to 17 with multiple sclerosis. The CDR3 runs from the conserved cysteine through the conserved F or W. The order of the fields is V gene, clone size, D gene, J gene, CDR3 DNA, CDR3 protein. The D gene is left open where the match is weak. Where a row states a size, it is once, few, many or the class of an expanded clone; other rows omit it.

>TRBV5-1|.|.|TRBJ2-1
TGCGCCAGCAGTGATCTTCCAGGGTCCTACAATGAGCAGTTCTTC
CASSDLPGSYNEQFF
>TRBV6-5|few|.|TRBJ2-5
TGTGCCAGCAGTCCCCCCCCGGTGGGGGAGACCCAGTACTTC
CASSPPPVGETQYF
>TRBV7-6|.|.|TRBJ1-1
TGTGCCAGCAGCTTAGGAGCTAGGGCTGGTGTAGCTTTCTTT
CASSLGARAGVAFF
>TRBV20-1|.|.|TRBJ2-3
TGCAGTGCTAGAGAGCCCCAAGATACGCAGTATTTT
CSAREPQDTQYF
>TRBV12-3/TRBV12-4|.|.|TRBJ2-5
TGTGCCAGCAGTCACCGGACAGCGAGGGAGCAGTACTTC
CASSHRTAREQYF
>TRBV6-7|.|TRBD1|TRBJ2-5
TGTGCCAGCGAAATCCGGGACAGGCCCCAAGAGACCCAGTACTTC
CASEIRDRPQETQYF
>TRBV6-5|few|.|TRBJ2-7
TGTGCCAGCAGTTACAGGGGAAACGAGCAGTACTTC
CASSYRGNEQYF
>TRBV7-3|.|TRBD1|TRBJ1-1
TGTGCCAGCAGCCCGAGACAGGGGGCCACTGAAGCTTTCTTT
CASSPRQGATEAFF
>TRBV5-1|.|.|TRBJ1-4
TGCGCCAGCAGCTTGAGGCCTGAAAAACTGTTTTTT
CASSLRPEKLFF
>TRBV15|few|TRBD1|TRBJ2-3
TGTGCCACCAGCACCAGACAGGGAAGAGGAGATACGCAGTATTTT
CATSTRQGRGDTQYF
>TRBV5-6|.|.|TRBJ2-5
TGTGCCAGCAGCTCCCTCGGGCTAGGGGGTTCGTACCAAGAGACCCAGTACTTC
CASSSLGLGGSYQETQYF
>TRBV5-1|.|.|TRBJ2-7
TGCGCCAGCAGCTTGCAGGCAGATTACTCCTACGAGCAGTACTTC
CASSLQADYSYEQYF
>TRBV29-1|.|.|TRBJ2-7
TGCAGCGTCAGAATGATCCTAGCATTGGGTTCCTCCGAGCAGTACTTC
CSVRMILALGSSEQYF
>TRBV15|.|TRBD1|TRBJ2-7
TGTGCCACCAGCAGAGTATTTGGGACAGGGAGGCACGAGCAGTACTTC
CATSRVFGTGRHEQYF
>TRBV29-1|few|.|TRBJ2-7
TGCAGCGTTACGGGAATAGCCTACGAGCAGTACTTC
CSVTGIAYEQYF
>TRBV25-1|.|.|TRBJ2-6
TGTGCCAGCAGAGGACAGAGGGAGGCCAACGTCCTGACTTTC
CASRGQREANVLTF
>TRBV12-3/TRBV12-4|.|.|TRBJ2-5
TGTGCCAGCAGTTTAGTCAGGGACGAGACCCAGTACTTC
CASSLVRDETQYF
>TRBV20-1|few|.|TRBJ2-7
TGCAGTGCTAGTCCCGGGGGCGGGAACGAGCAGTACTTC
CSASPGGGNEQYF
>TRBV3-1|.|TRBD1|TRBJ2-3
TGTGCCAGCAGCCAACCGAGAAGGTGGACAGGGAATTCGGCAGATACGCAGTATTTT
CASSQPRRWTGNSADTQYF
>TRBV7-7|.|.|TRBJ2-2
TGTGCTAGCAGCCCGTTAAGGAGAGGGGAGCTGTTTTTT
CASSPLRRGELFF
>TRBV20-1|.|TRBD1|TRBJ2-3
TGCAGTGCTAGAGACCCCGGCAGGGGGCGAGGAGATACGCAGTATTTT
CSARDPGRGRGDTQYF
>TRBV3-1|.|TRBD2|TRBJ2-1
TGTGCCAGCCGAACTAGCGGGGGGCACCCTGAGCAGTTCTTC
CASRTSGGHPEQFF
>TRBV18|.|TRBD1|TRBJ2-7
TGTGCCAGCTCAGGATCAGGGCCGGGACAGGCGCACTACGAGCAGTACTTC
CASSGSGPGQAHYEQYF
>TRBV20-1|.|.|TRBJ2-7
TGCAGTGCTACAGGGAAGGCCTACGAGCAGTACTTC
CSATGKAYEQYF
>TRBV5-1|.|.|TRBJ2-3
TGCGCCAGCAGTGATTACGGAGGAGAGACAGATACGCAGTATTTT
CASSDYGGETDTQYF
>TRBV25-1|.|.|TRBJ2-2
TGTGCCAGCAGACGGCAGGCTCCCCCCACCGGGGAGCTGTTTTTT
CASRRQAPPTGELFF
>TRBV29-1|few|TRBD2|TRBJ2-5
TGCAGCGTTGAACGGACTAGCGGGAGACAAGAGACCCAGTACTTC
CSVERTSGRQETQYF
>TRBV12-3/TRBV12-4|.|.|TRBJ1-2
TGTGCCAGCACTTTGGAAGGCTATGGCTACACCTTC
CASTLEGYGYTF
>TRBV5-1|.|TRBD1|TRBJ2-1
TGCGCCAGCAGCCAACAGGGACAGGGGACACCTTACAATGAGCAGTTCTTC
CASSQQGQGTPYNEQFF
>TRBV14|.|.|TRBJ2-1
TGTGCCAGCAGCCTCTCTACTAGGGGATACAATGAGCAGTTCTTC
CASSLSTRGYNEQFF
>TRBV6-5|.|.|TRBJ2-1
TGTGCCAGCAGTTCACAGAGCTCCTACAATGAGCAGTTCTTC
CASSSQSSYNEQFF
>TRBV3-1|.|.|TRBJ2-7
TGTGCCAGCAGCCAAGATGGATCTAGCCGAGCTTACGAGCAGTACTTC
CASSQDGSSRAYEQYF
>TRBV20-1|.|TRBD1|TRBJ2-5
TGCAGTGCTAGAGATGACGACAGGGAACAAGAGACCCAGTACTTC
CSARDDDREQETQYF
>TRBV12-3/TRBV12-4|.|.|TRBJ2-3
TGTGCCAGCAGTCTACTCCGGGGGCAGGAGTATTTT
CASSLLRGQEYF
>TRBV5-1|.|.|TRBJ2-7
TGCGCCAGCAGCTTCTGGGGGATACAAACCTACGAGCAGTACTTC
CASSFWGIQTYEQYF
>TRBV6-6|.|.|TRBJ1-5
TGTGCCAGCAGTTACCCTCCGGCTCAGCCCCAGCATTTT
CASSYPPAQPQHF
>TRBV20-1|.|.|TRBJ1-2
TGCAGTGCTAAAGGGCACGGCTATGGCTACACCTTC
CSAKGHGYGYTF
>TRBV3-1|.|TRBD2|TRBJ2-5
TGTGCCAGCAGCCCAGGCTACACCCTAGCGGAACAAGAGACCCAGTACTTC
CASSPGYTLAEQETQYF
>TRBV29-1|.|.|TRBJ2-1
TGCAGCGTTGAGATCGACAATGAGCAGTTCTTC
CSVEIDNEQFF
>TRBV20-1|.|.|TRBJ1-1
TGCAGTGCTAGAGATCAGACAGGTGGAGAGGCCACTGAAGCTTTCTTT
CSARDQTGGEATEAFF
>TRBV29-1|.|.|TRBJ1-2
TGCAGCGTTGAGGGCAGGGAGCATGGCTACACCTTC
CSVEGREHGYTF
>TRBV28|.|TRBD2|TRBJ2-7
TGTGCCAGCAGTTTTGGGGGGGGGAATTACGAGCAGTACTTC
CASSFGGGNYEQYF
>TRBV21-1|.|.|TRBJ2-5
TGTGCCAGCAGCAAGGGGTCGGGTGTAGAGACCCAGTACTTC
CASSKGSGVETQYF